These 4 T cell receptor beta chains came from one sample sequenced in a study of cytomegalovirus exposure and HLA in healthy donors (dated by TCRdb to about 2017). The method behind the library was the immunoSEQ multiplex PCR assay. For the multiplex PCR, a mixture combining 60 forward primers for TCR Vbeta segments and 13 reverse primers for TCR Jbeta segments was used. TCRdb took over this immuneACCESS table, retaining in-frame rearrangements with V and J assigned. Such tables are incomplete; in checked studies, under half of the missing clones stem from an unresolved V gene, and the remainder is unexplained. The sample yields roughly 100,000 clones; about 60% were counted once. The ten largest account for under 5.5% of the sample. The specimen was PBMCs. These TCRs come from a human donor in good health.

This clone was counted only a few times. The V call is TRBV9, the J call TRBJ1-2, with TRBD1 matching over 8 bases. Losses at the gene ends were 4 bases for V and 4 bases for J; bases not matched to a gene: 9. CDR3 length: 15 amino acids. Germline values: CDR1 SGDLS, CDR2 YYNGEE. In DNA, the CDR3 is TGTGCCAGCAGCCCACAGACAGGGGAAGTCTATGGCTACACCTTC. Translating gives CASSPQTGEVYGYTF.

The rearrangement links TRBV19 to TRBJ2-3; TRBD2 is a possible D gene (5 bases). V lost 5 bases to trimming and J lost 4 bases, with 19 bases between them. This CDR3 comprises 16 residues. Germline V gene data show CDR1 as LNHDA and CDR2 as SQIVND (reference sequence). Written as DNA, the CDR3 is TGTGCCAGTAGTCCCTCCGCCCGCGGCGGGTCAGATACGCAGTATTTT. Residues: CASSPSARGGSDTQYF.

The chain uses TRBV5-6 and TRBJ1-1; D might be TRBD1 (5 bases). V was cut by 4 bases and J by 0 bases, with 19 bases left in between. The CDR3 extends over 17 amino acids. The germline CDR1 and CDR2 sequences are SGHDT and YYEEEE. CDR3 sequence: CASSGRPGLSLNTEAFF. The CDR3 DNA sequence: TGTGCCAGCAGCGGTCGGCCGGGACTCAGTCTGAACACTGAAGCTTTCTTT.

The genes are TRBV5-6 and TRBJ2-1, with 12 bases fitting TRBD2. V shed 4 bases and J 0 bases; nucleotides not matched to a gene: 8. The germline CDR1 and CDR2 sequences are SGHDT and YYEEEE. The CDR3 has 18 residues. The CDR3 nucleotides read TGTGCCAGCAGCCGTGGACTAGCGGGATCCCTCTCCTACAATGAGCAGTTCTTC. Its translation is CASSRGLAGSLSYNEQFF. The full variable domain, with the rest looked up from reference TRBV5-6 and TRBJ2-1, is DAGVTQSPTHLIKTRGQQVTLRCSPKSGHDTVSWYQQALGQGPQFIFQYYEEEERQRGNFPDRFSGHQFPNYSSELNVNALLLGDSALYLCASSRGLAGSLSYNEQFFGPGTRLTVL.